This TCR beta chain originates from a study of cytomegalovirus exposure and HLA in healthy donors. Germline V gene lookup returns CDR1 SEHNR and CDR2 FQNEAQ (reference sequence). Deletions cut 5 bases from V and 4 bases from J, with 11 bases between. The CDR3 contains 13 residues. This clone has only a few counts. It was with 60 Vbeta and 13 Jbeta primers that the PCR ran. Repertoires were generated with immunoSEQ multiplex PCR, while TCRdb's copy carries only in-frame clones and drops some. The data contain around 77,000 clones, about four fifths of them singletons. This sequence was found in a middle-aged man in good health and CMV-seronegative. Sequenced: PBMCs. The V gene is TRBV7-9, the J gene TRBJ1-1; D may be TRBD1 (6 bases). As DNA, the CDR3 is TGTGCCAGCAGCCCAACAGGGTTCACTGAAGCTTTCTTT. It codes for CASSPTGFTEAFF.